Listed here are 30 T cell receptor beta chains from one sample, sequenced in a study of shared clonotypes between healthy human individuals. Cells designated naive CD8 were CD45RO-negative and were positively selected for CCR7, with terminally differentiated effector memory CD45RA+ cells excluded. Method: immunoSEQ multiplex PCR; TCRdb's copy keeps in-frame clones and lacks some. This table has millions of clones, about 95% appearing once. Sequencing used naive CD8+ T cells sorted from blood. These receptor sequences come from a man aged 18 to 29 in good health.

This chain joins TRBV7-6 and TRBJ1-4, with a possible D match to TRBD1 (5 bases). Germline assignment: CDR1 SGHVS and CDR2 FNYEAQ. V lost 2 bases to trimming and J lost 6 bases, with 10 bases between them. The CDR3 has 14 amino acids. CDR3 sequence: CASSLSGRDEKLFF. The CDR3 nucleotides are TGTGCCAGCAGCTTATCGGGGCGGGATGAAAAACTGTTTTTT.

The V gene is TRBV7-8, the J gene TRBJ2-5, with D uncertain. Germline assignment: CDR1 SGHVS and CDR2 FQNEAQ. The CDR3 contains 15 residues. Trimming took off 3 bases at V and 1 base at J, with 12 bases between the two ends. The CDR3 here is CASSFGWGFQETQYF. CDR3 in DNA: TGTGCCAGCAGCTTCGGGTGGGGATTCCAAGAGACCCAGTACTTC.

To note about this clone: The sample holds other DNA sequences that translate to the same CDR3. This chain uses TRBV2 with TRBJ2-7, with D perhaps matching TRBD1 (5 bases). V lost 0 bases and J lost 4, with 10 bases in between. This CDR3 is built from 14 residues. Germline V gene sequence: CDR1 SNHLY, CDR2 FYNNEI. In DNA, the CDR3 is TGTGCCAGCAGTGAAGCGCAGGGTTCGTACGAGCAGTACTTC. Translated: CASSEAQGSYEQYF.

This sequence joins TRBV5-4 and TRBJ1-1; D is unclear. The CDR3 is 17 residues long. V was pared by 0 bases and J by 0 bases, with 15 bases between. Germline CDR1 is SGHNT and CDR2 is YYREEE (reference sequence). The chain's CDR3 is CASSLAPAEVMNTEAFF. The CDR3 DNA reads as TGTGCCAGCAGCTTGGCGCCGGCAGAGGTTATGAACACTGAAGCTTTCTTT. The full variable domain, in which reference TRBV5-4 and TRBJ1-1 provide the parts outside the CDR3, is ETGVTQSPTHLIKTRGQQVTLRCSSQSGHNTVSWYQQALGQGPQFIFQYYREEENGRGNFPPRFSGLQFPNYSSELNVNALELDDSALYLCASSLAPAEVMNTEAFFGQGTRLTVV.

The J gene is TRBJ1-2, the V gene TRBV11-2, with a weak D call TRBD1 (5 bases). CDR1 is SGHAT, CDR2 FQNNGV, per germline. The CDR3 is 15 residues long. Trimming took off 0 bases at V and 5 bases at J, with 13 bases between the two ends. The CDR3 loop is CASSLDRGSGYGYTF. As DNA, the CDR3 is TGTGCCAGCAGCTTAGATCGCGGGTCAGGGTATGGCTACACCTTC.

Comment on this clone: The junction differs from germline at one of its ends, possibly a read error. The genes are TRBV2 and TRBJ1-6; D unresolved. Looked up from germline, CDR1 is SNHLY and CDR2 is FYNNEI. CDR3 length equals 14 residues. CDR3: CASSVTPLDSPPHF. The CDR3, as DNA: TGTGCCAGCAGTGTTACCCCCTTGGATTCACCCCCCCACTTT.

V gene TRBV5-5 combines with J gene TRBJ2-7; D not resolved. This CDR3 is 13 amino acids long. Deletions cut 4 bases from V and 2 bases from J, with 10 bases between. Per the germline V gene, CDR1 is SGHKS and CDR2 is YYEKEE (reference sequence). The CDR3 DNA follows: TGTGCCAGCAGCCTCAGAATTCCCTACGAGCAGTACTTC. It codes for CASSLRIPYEQYF.

This clone was seen once. The chain recombines TRBV14 with TRBJ1-4, with no clear D. The CDR3 totals 13 residues. Germline V gene sequence: CDR1 SGHDN, CDR2 FVKESK. V was cut by 1 base and J by 4 bases, with 4 bases left in between. The CDR3, as DNA: TGTGCCAGCAGCCAAGGGCGTAATGAAAAACTGTTTTTT. It translates to CASSQGRNEKLFF.

This clone was detected only once. Other DNA sequences in the sample encode the same CDR3. The rearrangement uses TRBV4-1 and TRBJ2-3; D is unclear. V was clipped by 1 base and J by 0 bases, with 8 bases between them. From germline, CDR1 is MGHRA and CDR2 YSYEKL. The CDR3 contains 15 residues. CDR3 in DNA: TGCGCCAGCAGCCAAGGGGTTACTAGCACAGATACGCAGTATTTT. Translation: CASSQGVTSTDTQYF.

This clone has just one count. This sequence joins TRBV12-5 and TRBJ2-1; 9 bases match TRBD2. The J segment lost 8 bases and the V segment lost 0 bases, leaving 17 bases of the junction unmatched. CDR3 length equals 19 residues. Germline loops: CDR1 LGHNT, CDR2 FRNRAP. The CDR3 coding sequence is TGTGCTAGTGGTTTGGTAGTTTTAGCGGGAGTTCCTCCATCGGATGAGCAGTTCTTC. Amino acid sequence: CASGLVVLAGVPPSDEQFF.

The chain has TRBV4-1 and TRBJ2-7, with 7 bases identical to TRBD1. CDR1 and CDR2 from the germline V gene are MGHRA and YSYEKL. CDR3 length: 15 residues. The junction had 4 bases not matched to a gene; V was cut back by 1 base and J by 1 base. The CDR3 is CASSQATGLSYEQYF. Here the CDR3 DNA reads TGCGCCAGCAGCCAAGCGACAGGGCTTTCCTACGAGCAGTACTTC.

The genes are TRBV29-1 and TRBJ2-5; TRBD2 matches at 10 bases. The CDR3 is made up of 15 amino acids. Losses at the gene ends were 2 bases for V and 1 base for J; bases not matched to a gene: 4. CDR1 is SQVTM and CDR2 is ANQGSEA in the germline V gene. CDR3 protein: CSVELVAGGQETQYF. The CDR3 DNA sequence: TGCAGCGTTGAATTGGTAGCGGGGGGCCAAGAGACCCAGTACTTC.

The V gene is TRBV7-6, the J gene TRBJ1-5, with a possible D match to TRBD1 (6 bases). The CDR3 covers 13 residues. Germline V gene sequence: CDR1 SGHVS, CDR2 FNYEAQ. V was trimmed by 5 bases and J by 6 bases, leaving 11 bases between them. This CDR3 reads CASSPLGGQPQHF. CDR3 nucleotide sequence: TGTGCCAGCAGCCCACTAGGGGGTCAGCCCCAGCATTTT.

CDR3 region: CASSVAGDSYNSPLHF. For the CDR3, the DNA is TGCGCCAGCAGTGTCGCGGGCGATTCCTATAATTCACCCCTCCACTTT. V and J are TRBV10-2 and TRBJ1-6, with D unresolved. Germline CDR1 reads WSHSY; CDR2 reads SAAADI. V lost 4 bases and J 1 base, leaving 11 bases between the germline ends. This CDR3 contains 16 residues.

This rearrangement joins TRBV11-2 to TRBJ2-3; 8 bases align to TRBD2. CDR1 and CDR2 (germline): SGHAT, FQNNGV. This CDR3 has 15 amino acids. J lost 4 bases, V lost 2 bases, and 5 bases had no gene match. In DNA form, the CDR3 reads TGTGCCAGCAGCTTATCCGGCGGGGGGCCAGATACGCAGTATTTT. The encoded protein is CASSLSGGGPDTQYF. Full variable domain (remainder filled in from reference TRBV11-2 and TRBJ2-3): EAGVAQSPRYKIIEKRQSVAFWCNPISGHATLYWYQQILGQGPKLLIQFQNNGVVDDSQLPKDRFSAERLKGVDSTLKIQPAKLEDSAVYLCASSLSGGGPDTQYFGPGTRLTVL.

V and J are TRBV21-1 and TRBJ2-6; the D segment call TRBD2 is taken from the table without a DNA check. TRBV21-1 is tagged as a pseudogene. This CDR3 is built from 11 residues. CDR3 amino acids: CANRRANVLTF. CDR3 coding DNA: TGTGCCAATCGTAGGGCCAACGTCCTGACTTTC.

The J gene is TRBJ2-1, the V gene TRBV4-1, with 11 bases lining up with TRBD2. V gave up 0 bases and J gave up 6 bases; unmatched junction bases: 10. The CDR3 spans 18 residues. Germline CDR1 reads MGHRA; CDR2 reads YSYEKL. The CDR3 sequence: CASSQEGGQLAGVNEQFF. For the CDR3, the DNA is TGCGCCAGCAGCCAAGAAGGTGGGCAACTAGCGGGGGTCAATGAGCAGTTCTTC.

The V call is TRBV5-1, the J call TRBJ2-7, with D possibly matching TRBD2 (6 bases). Germline-derived CDR1 and CDR2 are SGHRS and YFSETQ. This CDR3 has 12 amino acids. V shed 5 bases and J shed 4 bases, with 10 bases lying between them. CDR3 in amino acids: CASRGGDYEQYF. The DNA of the CDR3 is TGCGCCAGCAGGGGCGGGGATTACGAGCAGTACTTC.

V and J are TRBV27 and TRBJ2-1, with 13 bases identical to TRBD2. Germline lookup yields CDR1 MNHEY and CDR2 SMNVEV (reference sequence). The CDR3 extends over 13 amino acids. V shed 1 base and J 14 bases; nucleotides not matched to a gene: 2. The CDR3: CASSLLGLAGKFF. For the CDR3, the DNA is TGTGCCAGCAGTTTATTGGGACTAGCGGGAAAGTTCTTC.

The chain recombines TRBV6-1 with TRBJ2-7, with 9 bases identical to TRBD2. CDR3 length: 14 amino acids. Germline-derived CDR1 and CDR2 are MNHNS and SASEGT. The V segment lost 4 bases and the J segment 0 bases; nucleotides outside the gene matches: 1. CDR3 in amino acids: CASSGAGGSYEQYF. CDR3 nucleotides: TGTGCCAGCAGTGGAGCGGGAGGCTCCTACGAGCAGTACTTC.

The rearrangement links TRBV10-2 to TRBJ2-1, with 7 bases aligning to TRBD2. The CDR3 loop spans 14 amino acids. Germline assignment: CDR1 WSHSY and CDR2 SAAADI. Trimming cost V 2 bases and J 7 bases; bases outside gene matches: 5. CDR3 DNA: TGCGCCAGCAGTGAGCCAGTCGGGGGGAATGAGCAGTTCTTC. Its protein product is CASSEPVGGNEQFF.

This clone was found once. Other DNA sequences of this sample code for an identical CDR3. The V gene is TRBV27, the J gene TRBJ1-1; no firm D call. The germline gives CDR1 MNHEY, CDR2 SMNVEV (reference sequence). The CDR3 sequence is 13 residues long. The V gene lost 2 bases and the J gene lost 1 base, with 5 bases spanning the gap. As DNA, the CDR3 is TGTGCCAGCAGTTTACGCGGGAACACTGAAGCTTTCTTT. Its translation is CASSLRGNTEAFF.

This clone was seen just once. The rearrangement uses TRBV27 and TRBJ2-5; no firm D call. Germline CDR1 MNHEY, CDR2 SMNVEV (reference sequence). The V gene lost 9 bases and the J gene lost 5 bases, with 7 bases spanning the gap. The CDR3 consists of 10 residues. The CDR3 DNA follows: TGTGCCAGTGGTGGGGAGACCCAGTACTTC. It specifies CASGGETQYF.

DNA for the CDR3: TGCGCCAGCGTGCGGCTAGCGGGGGCAGATACGCAGTATTTT. This gives the protein CASVRLAGADTQYF. V usage is TRBV4-1 and J usage is TRBJ2-3; 10 bases map to TRBD2. The CDR3 is 14 amino acids. Germline CDR1 and CDR2: MGHRA and YSYEKL. With 8 bases clipped from V and 4 bases from J, the junction kept 6 bases outside the gene matches.

The chain has TRBV11-2 and TRBJ2-1; 12 bases map to TRBD2. There are 15 residues in the CDR3. Germline CDR1 reads SGHAT; CDR2 reads FQNNGV. The V gene end was trimmed by 2 bases and the J gene end by 6 bases; junction bases not matched to a gene: 2. The CDR3 region is CASSLLAGGSNEQFF. The CDR3 coding sequence is TGTGCCAGCAGCTTACTAGCGGGGGGGTCCAATGAGCAGTTCTTC.

The chain recombines TRBV15 with TRBJ2-2, with a weak D call TRBD1 (6 bases). CDR1 and CDR2 from the germline V gene are LNHNV and YYDKDF (reference sequence). This CDR3 has 17 amino acids. With 5 bases removed from V and 7 bases from J, the gap between germline ends came to 23 bases. CDR3 region: CATSGGQHEFNFGELFF. Here the CDR3 DNA reads TGTGCCACCAGCGGCGGACAGCACGAATTTAATTTCGGGGAGCTGTTTTTT.

The genes are TRBV29-1 and TRBJ2-1, with D uncertain. V lost 1 base, J lost 4 bases, and 5 bases lay in between. Germline CDR1 is SQVTM and CDR2 is ANQGSEA. The CDR3 covers 12 residues. This chain's CDR3 is CSVEGPYNEQFF. The CDR3 nucleotides are TGCAGCGTTGAAGGACCTTACAATGAGCAGTTCTTC.

V and J are TRBV27 and TRBJ2-1; TRBD1 aligns across 9 bases. The germline V gene has CDR1 MNHEY and CDR2 SMNVEV (reference sequence). V trimming: 3 bases; J trimming: 5 bases; junction bases outside the gene matches: 8. There are 16 residues in the CDR3. DNA for the CDR3: TGTGCCAGCAGTTTGGTCTCGGACAGGGGACACAATGAGCAGTTCTTC. As protein: CASSLVSDRGHNEQFF.

The J gene is TRBJ1-5, the V gene TRBV28; unclear D gene. The CDR3 is made up of 16 amino acids. Germline values: CDR1 MDHEN, CDR2 SYDVKM. The germline V and J ends were trimmed by 5 bases and 0 bases, with 14 bases remaining between them. Here the CDR3 reads CASSPTYTNSNQPQHF. CDR3 nucleotides: TGTGCCAGCAGTCCCACCTACACCAATAGCAATCAGCCCCAGCATTTT.

The table lists this clone with a count of one. This sequence joins TRBV21-1 and TRBJ2-7; TRBD2, the table's D call, lacks a check against the DNA. TRBV21-1 is designated a pseudogene. This CDR3 contains 12 residues. CDR3 in amino acids: CASSKNGGEQYF. The CDR3 DNA reads as TGTGCCAGCAGCAAAAACGGGGGCGAGCAGTACTTC.